This note documents a single T cell receptor beta chain sequence. This clone is a singleton in its sample. There is no known antigen for this receptor. No base qualities exist here, and no much larger clone lies one base off it. The germline V gene sets CDR1 to KGHSH and CDR2 to LQKENI. Deletion took 2 bases off V and 0 bases off J, with a span of 5 bases between the germline ends. The CDR3 holds 13 amino acids from the cysteine to the phenylalanine. Left in the record is the CDR3 DNA by itself, 39 bases read in frame from the first base. The data are from a study of a mutant IDH1 vaccine in newly diagnosed glioma (dated by TCRdb to the early 2020s). The study in broad terms: Patients received eight vaccinations in weeks 1, 3, 5, 7, 11, 15, 19 and 23, corresponding to visits V03 through V10. In the chemotherapy-containing groups, vaccination started alongside temozolomide cycles, whereas in patients who had radiotherapy alone it started 4-6 weeks after radiotherapy. Of the roughly 30 treated patients, approximately 62% were male and around 40% were female, and the mean age was around 40 years. Prior to enrollment, patients had been given standard therapy consisting of radiotherapy alone, temozolomide alone, or radiochemotherapy with temozolomide, with the combination given to most patients. Six visits were used for peripheral blood collection: V03 (baseline), V05, V07, V10, V12 and V13. Longitudinal TCRB deep sequencing was performed for about two dozen treated patients wherever samples were available for exploratory analyses. Study-wide conclusions, independent of this receptor: Vaccine-induced immune responses across multiple MHC alleles were detected in approximately 93% of patients. It was noted by the authors that analyses of patient blood samples could not be reproduced owing to sample limitations. Changes in the top peripheral T cell clonotypes picked up by TCRB sequencing did not appear to be linked to pseudoprogression. Selection of PBMC samples for TCRB deep sequencing was based on availability.

In light of the paper, this sample's time point label describes: week 5, during vaccination. Each vaccine dose was 300 ug of a 20-mer mutant IDH1 peptide in Montanide, given subcutaneously with topical imiquimod. Donors had newly diagnosed WHO grade 3 or 4 IDH1-mutant astrocytomas with loss of nuclear ATRX. The samples were drawn from NOA16, a multicentre, single-arm, open-label phase I trial in Germany that tested a mutant IDH1 peptide vaccine in humans for the first time. Genomic DNA for TCRB sequencing was extracted from EDTA blood using the DNeasy Blood and Tissue Kit. Library method: the immunoSEQ multiplex PCR assay. Rearranged TCR beta chain sequences were amplified using the hsTCRB Kit according to the manufacturer's protocol. TCRB libraries were sequenced on an Illumina MiSeq. On the study's bioinformatics: The kit vendor's proprietary platform handled demultiplexing, trimming and gene mapping. The source is immuneACCESS, and TCRdb retained only in-frame sequences with V and J called. Part of the clones is not carried over; for the studies checked, unresolved V genes explain less than half of this, and the remainder is unexplained. V, J and clone size are those of that table, while D and trimming were read from the DNA. The sample table holds roughly 30,000 clones, of which just under 85% were seen once. Of the sample, approximately 24% is held by the ten largest clones.

The sample consisted of PBMCs, taken from a glioma patient whose treatment included an IDH1 peptide vaccine. The TCR was taken from a young man with glioma. The V and J segments used are TRBV18 and TRBJ2-7; the D gene is possibly TRBD2, with 5 bases matching. The CDR3 region reads CASSPGSSYEQYF. The nucleotide sequence is given as TGTGCCAGCTCACCAGGGAGCTCCTACGAGCAGTACTTC.